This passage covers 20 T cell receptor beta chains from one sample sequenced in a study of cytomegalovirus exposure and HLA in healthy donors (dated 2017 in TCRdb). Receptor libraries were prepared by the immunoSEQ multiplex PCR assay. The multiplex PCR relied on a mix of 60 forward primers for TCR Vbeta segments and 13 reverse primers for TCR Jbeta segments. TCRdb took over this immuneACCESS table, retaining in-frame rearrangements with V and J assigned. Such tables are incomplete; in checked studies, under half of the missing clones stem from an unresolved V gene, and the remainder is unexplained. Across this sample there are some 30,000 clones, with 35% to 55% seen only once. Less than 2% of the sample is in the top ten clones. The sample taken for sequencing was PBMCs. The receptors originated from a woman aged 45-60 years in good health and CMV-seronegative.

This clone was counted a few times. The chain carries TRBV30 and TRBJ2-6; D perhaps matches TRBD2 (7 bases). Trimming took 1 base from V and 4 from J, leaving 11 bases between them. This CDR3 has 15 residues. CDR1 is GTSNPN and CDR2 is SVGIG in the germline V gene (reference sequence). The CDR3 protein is CAWSAGGSGANVLTF. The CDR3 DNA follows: TGTGCCTGGAGTGCGGGGGGCTCGGGGGCCAACGTCCTGACTTTC.

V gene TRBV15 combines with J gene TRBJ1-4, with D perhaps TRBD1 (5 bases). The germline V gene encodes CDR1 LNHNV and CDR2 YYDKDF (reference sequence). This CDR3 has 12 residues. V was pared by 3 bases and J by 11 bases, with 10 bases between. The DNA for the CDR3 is TGTGCCACCAGCAGCGACAGTAAGAAACTGTTTTTT. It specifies CATSSDSKKLFF.

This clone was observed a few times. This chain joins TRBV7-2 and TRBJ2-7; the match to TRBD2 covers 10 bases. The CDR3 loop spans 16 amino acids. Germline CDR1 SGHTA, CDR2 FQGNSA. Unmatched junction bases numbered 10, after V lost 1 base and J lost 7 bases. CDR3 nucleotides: TGTGCCAGCAGCTTAGTAACTAGCGGGGAGAGGAGGGAGCAGTACTTC. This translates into CASSLVTSGERREQYF.

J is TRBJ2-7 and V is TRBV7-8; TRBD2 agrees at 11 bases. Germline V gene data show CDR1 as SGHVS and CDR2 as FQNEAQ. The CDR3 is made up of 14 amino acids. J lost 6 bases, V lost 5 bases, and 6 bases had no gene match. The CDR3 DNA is TGTGCCAGCAGCCAAAGCGGGACTAGCGGCGAGCAGTACTTC. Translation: CASSQSGTSGEQYF.

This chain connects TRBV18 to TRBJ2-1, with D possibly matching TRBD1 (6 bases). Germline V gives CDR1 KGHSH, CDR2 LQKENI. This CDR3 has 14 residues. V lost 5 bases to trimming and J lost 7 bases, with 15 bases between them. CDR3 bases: TGTGCCAGCTCAAGAACAGGGTCGGGTAATGAGCAGTTCTTC. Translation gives CASSRTGSGNEQFF.

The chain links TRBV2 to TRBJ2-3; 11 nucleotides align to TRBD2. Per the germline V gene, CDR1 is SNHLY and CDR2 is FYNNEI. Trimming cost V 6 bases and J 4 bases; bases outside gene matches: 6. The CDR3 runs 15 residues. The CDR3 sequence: CASRPTSGGSDTQYF. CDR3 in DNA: TGTGCCAGCAGGCCTACTAGCGGGGGCTCAGATACGCAGTATTTT.

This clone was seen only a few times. The chain's CDR3 is CSVWTGYGEKLFF. The CDR3 DNA reads as TGCAGCGTGTGGACAGGGTACGGTGAAAAACTGTTTTTT. The J gene is TRBJ1-4, the V gene TRBV29-1; TRBD1 agrees at 8 bases. The CDR3 covers 13 residues. V shed 6 bases and J 7 bases; nucleotides not matched to a gene: 7. In germline, CDR1 is SQVTM, CDR2 ANQGSEA.

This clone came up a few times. The CDR3 protein is CASSFFVEGTDTQYF. CDR3 in DNA: TGTGCCAGCAGTTTTTTCGTAGAGGGCACAGATACGCAGTATTTT. The genes are TRBV27 and TRBJ2-3, with unresolved D. The CDR3 sequence is 15 residues long. The ends were cut back, 3 bases at V and 1 base at J, with 11 bases in the middle. Germline V gene sequence: CDR1 MNHEY, CDR2 SMNVEV (reference sequence).

The chain's CDR3 is CASSLEGSGNQPQHF. Here the CDR3 DNA reads TGCGCCAGCAGCTTGGAGGGTAGCGGCAATCAGCCCCAGCATTTT. This chain links TRBV5-1 with TRBJ1-5; the D is unclear. Germline V gene data show CDR1 as SGHRS and CDR2 as YFSETQ. With 0 bases removed from V and 2 bases from J, the gap between germline ends came to 9 bases. This CDR3 has 15 amino acids.

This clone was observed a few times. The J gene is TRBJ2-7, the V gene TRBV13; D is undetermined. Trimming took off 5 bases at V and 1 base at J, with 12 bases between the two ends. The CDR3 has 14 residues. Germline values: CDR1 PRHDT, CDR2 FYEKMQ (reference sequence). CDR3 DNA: TGTGCCAGCAGCGACACTTCTCTATCCTACGAGCAGTACTTC. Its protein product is CASSDTSLSYEQYF.

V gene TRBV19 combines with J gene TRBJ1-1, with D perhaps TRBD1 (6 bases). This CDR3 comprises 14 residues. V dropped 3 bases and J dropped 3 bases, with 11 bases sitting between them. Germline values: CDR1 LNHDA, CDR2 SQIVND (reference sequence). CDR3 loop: CASSIRKGDTEAFF. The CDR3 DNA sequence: TGTGCCAGTAGTATCCGGAAGGGGGACACTGAAGCTTTCTTT. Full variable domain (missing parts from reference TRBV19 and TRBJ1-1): DGGITQSPKYLFRKEGQNVTLSCEQNLNHDAMYWYRQDPGQGLRLIYYSQIVNDFQKGDIAEGYSVSREKKESFPLTVTSAQKNPTAFYLCASSIRKGDTEAFFGQGTRLTVV.

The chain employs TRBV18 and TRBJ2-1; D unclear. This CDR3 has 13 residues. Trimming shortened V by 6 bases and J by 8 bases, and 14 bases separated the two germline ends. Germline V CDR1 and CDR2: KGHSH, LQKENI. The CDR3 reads CASSTFLFDEQFF. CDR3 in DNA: TGTGCCAGCTCCACATTTCTTTTCGATGAGCAGTTCTTC.

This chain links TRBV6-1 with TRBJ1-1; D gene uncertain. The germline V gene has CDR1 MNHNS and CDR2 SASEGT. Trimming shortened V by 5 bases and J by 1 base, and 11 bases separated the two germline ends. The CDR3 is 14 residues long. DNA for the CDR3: TGTGCCAGCAGTCCCGCTGGGAGGAACACTGAAGCTTTCTTT. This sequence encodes CASSPAGRNTEAFF.

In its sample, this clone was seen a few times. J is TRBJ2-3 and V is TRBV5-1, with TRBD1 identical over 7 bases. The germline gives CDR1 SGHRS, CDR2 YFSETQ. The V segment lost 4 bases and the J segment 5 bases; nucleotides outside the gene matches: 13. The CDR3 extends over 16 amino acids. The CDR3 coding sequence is TGCGCCAGCAGCGCCTACTCAGGGGGAAGTGGAGATACGCAGTATTTT. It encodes CASSAYSGGSGDTQYF.

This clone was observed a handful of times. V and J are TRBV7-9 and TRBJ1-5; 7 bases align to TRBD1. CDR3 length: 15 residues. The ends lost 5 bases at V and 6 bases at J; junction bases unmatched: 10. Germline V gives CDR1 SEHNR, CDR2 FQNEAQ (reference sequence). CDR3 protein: CASSPAQGGLQPQHF. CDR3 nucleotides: TGTGCCAGCAGCCCGGCTCAGGGGGGTCTTCAGCCCCAGCATTTT. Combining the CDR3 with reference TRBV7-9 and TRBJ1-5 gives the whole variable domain DTGVSQNPRHKITKRGQNVTFRCDPISEHNRLYWYRQTLGQGPEFLTYFQNEAQLEKSRLLSDRFSAERPKGSFSTLEIQRTEQGDSAMYLCASSPAQGGLQPQHFGDGTRLSIL.

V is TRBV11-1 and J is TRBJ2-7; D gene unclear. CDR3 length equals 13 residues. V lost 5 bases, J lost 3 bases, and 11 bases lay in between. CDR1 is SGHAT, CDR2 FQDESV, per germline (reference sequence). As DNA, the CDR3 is TGTGCCAGCAGCCCCGCTTCCGGCTACGAGCAGTACTTC. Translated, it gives CASSPASGYEQYF.

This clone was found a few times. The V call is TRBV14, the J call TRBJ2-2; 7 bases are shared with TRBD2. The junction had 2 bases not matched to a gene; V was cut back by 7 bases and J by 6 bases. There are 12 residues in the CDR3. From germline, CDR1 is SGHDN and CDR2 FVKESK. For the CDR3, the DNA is TGTGCCAGCAACCTAGCGGCCGGGGAGCTGTTTTTT. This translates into CASNLAAGELFF.

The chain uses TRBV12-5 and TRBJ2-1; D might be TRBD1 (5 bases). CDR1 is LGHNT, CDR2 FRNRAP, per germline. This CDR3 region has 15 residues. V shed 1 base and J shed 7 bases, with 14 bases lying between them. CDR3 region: CASGLGQGLLNEQFF. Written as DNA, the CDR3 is TGTGCTAGTGGTTTGGGCCAGGGTTTACTTAATGAGCAGTTCTTC. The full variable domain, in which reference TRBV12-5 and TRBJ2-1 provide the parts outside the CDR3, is DARVTQTPRHKVTEMGQEVTMRCQPILGHNTVFWYRQTMMQGLELLAYFRNRAPLDDSGMPKDRFSAEMPDATLATLKIQPSEPRDSAVYFCASGLGQGLLNEQFFGPGTRLTVL.

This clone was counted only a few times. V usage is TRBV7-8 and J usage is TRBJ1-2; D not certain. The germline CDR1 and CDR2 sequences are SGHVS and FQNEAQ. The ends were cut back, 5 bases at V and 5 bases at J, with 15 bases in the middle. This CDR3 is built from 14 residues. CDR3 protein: CASSPGVGPYGYTF. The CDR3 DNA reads TGTGCCAGCAGCCCCGGGGTAGGGCCATATGGCTACACCTTC. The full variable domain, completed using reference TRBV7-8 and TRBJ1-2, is GAGVSQSPRYKVAKRGQDVALRCDPISGHVSLFWYQQALGQGPEFLTYFQNEAQLDKSGLPSDRFFAERPEGSVSTLKIQRTQQEDSAVYLCASSPGVGPYGYTFGSGTRLTVV.

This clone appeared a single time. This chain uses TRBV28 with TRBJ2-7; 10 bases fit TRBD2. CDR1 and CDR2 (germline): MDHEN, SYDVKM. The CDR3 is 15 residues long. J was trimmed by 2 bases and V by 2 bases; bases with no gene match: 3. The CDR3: CASSLAAGGPYEQYF. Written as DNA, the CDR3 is TGTGCCAGCAGTTTAGCAGCGGGAGGGCCCTACGAGCAGTACTTC.